These T cell receptor beta chains were read from a single sample in a study of T cell responses to AZD1222 COVID-19 vaccine. TCRdb's table, derived via immunoSEQ multiplex PCR, lists solely in-frame clones and lacks some. The sample comprises about 150,000 clones, more than 90% of which are singletons, and approximately 20% rests with the top ten. Specimen: peripheral blood, collected on day 0 of AZD1222 vaccination. The origin of the receptors is an adult in good health. Both conserved end residues are part of each CDR3. Fields, in order: V gene, D gene, J gene, clone size, CDR3 DNA, CDR3 protein. The D gene is left open where the match is weak. Not every row has a clone size; where given, it reads once, few, many or a size class.

>TRBV29-1|TRBD2|TRBJ2-5|.
TGCAGCGTTGTTAGCGGGGGGGATTTAGAGACCCAGTACTTC
CSVVSGGDLETQYF
>TRBV19|TRBD2|TRBJ2-5|.
TGTGCCAGTAGTCCCAGGACTAGCGGGAGGGGCCCAGAGACCCAGTACTTC
CASSPRTSGRGPETQYF
>TRBV27|.|TRBJ1-4|few
TGTGCCAGCAGTCCCTATCCCGTAGGAGAAAAACTGTTTTTT
CASSPYPVGEKLFF
>TRBV13|.|TRBJ1-6|.
TGTGCCAGCAGCTTAGGGCGGGTCGCACCCCTCCACTTT
CASSLGRVAPLHF
>TRBV14|.|TRBJ2-1|.
TGTGCCAGCAGCCAAGACCTTAATCATGAGCAGTTCTTC
CASSQDLNHEQFF
>TRBV18|TRBD1|TRBJ1-6|few
TGTGCCAGCTCACCATGGGGCGTGTCCTCCGGGACAGGGGGTTCGCCCCTCCACTTT
CASSPWGVSSGTGGSPLHF
>TRBV18|TRBD1|TRBJ2-7|.
TGTGCCAGCTCACCTGGGACAGGGGGGTCCTACGAGCAGTACTTC
CASSPGTGGSYEQYF
>TRBV6-5|TRBD2|TRBJ2-2|once
TGTGCCAGCAGTTACTTAGCGGGAAGGGGCACCGGGGAGCTGTTTTTT
CASSYLAGRGTGELFF
>TRBV5-4|.|TRBJ2-7|.
TGTGCCAGCAGCTTGTGGGGGAGCTCCTACGAGCAGTACTTC
CASSLWGSSYEQYF
>TRBV3-1/TRBV3-2|TRBD2|TRBJ2-3|.
TGTGCCAGCAGCCATAAGTGGGGGAGGGCAGATACGCAGTATTTT
CASSHKWGRADTQYF
>TRBV30|.|TRBJ1-5|.
TGTGCCTGGAGTGTAGGGCAAGGTAATCAGCCCCAGCATTTT
CAWSVGQGNQPQHF
>TRBV18|.|TRBJ1-1|once
TGTGCCAGCTTCATCCGGGGATCTGGAACTGAAGCTTTCTTT
CASFIRGSGTEAFF
>TRBV29-1|TRBD1|TRBJ2-4|.
TGCAGCGTTGCGGGGACAGGGGCGACCATAGCCAAAAACATTCAGTACTTC
CSVAGTGATIAKNIQYF
>TRBV9|.|TRBJ1-2|.
TGTGCCAGCAGCGTACTAGCGACACCTAAGGGTGGCTACACCTTC
CASSVLATPKGGYTF
>TRBV10-2|.|TRBJ1-1|.
TGCGCCAGCAGTGAGACTTTCGCCACCATGAACACTGAAGCTTTCTTT
CASSETFATMNTEAFF
>TRBV7-2|TRBD2|TRBJ2-1|few
TGTGCCAGCAGCTTGTCGGCGGGGGGCCGGGAGCAGTTCTTC
CASSLSAGGREQFF
>TRBV7-9|.|TRBJ1-5|.
TGTGCCAGCAGCTTAATTGATGATCAGCCCCAGCATTTT
CASSLIDDQPQHF
>TRBV3-1/TRBV3-2|TRBD2|TRBJ2-3|.
TGTGCCAGCAGCCAAGATCCACCGGGACTAACGGTGGAAGATACGCAGTATTTT
CASSQDPPGLTVEDTQYF
>TRBV13|.|TRBJ2-3|.
TGTGCCAGCAGCCCGGGGACTTATACTGCGGATACGCAGTATTTT
CASSPGTYTADTQYF
>TRBV5-8|.|TRBJ1-1|.
TGTGCCAGCAGCTTGGCACGGACTGAAGCTTTCTTT
CASSLARTEAFF
>TRBV30|.|TRBJ1-1|once
TGTGTCGTCGAGGACCCTCGATTTTGGACTGAAGCTTTCTTT
CVVEDPRFWTEAFF
>TRBV5-6|TRBD1|TRBJ2-7|once
TGTGCCAGCAGCTCGGGGACAGGGGCCCACGAGCAGTACTTC
CASSSGTGAHEQYF
>TRBV11-3|.|TRBJ2-7|few
TGTGCCAGCAGCTCCAAGCCGCCCGAGCAGTACTTC
CASSSKPPEQYF
>TRBV6-5|.|TRBJ1-4|.
TGTGCCAGCAGTTACTCGGGGGAAGGTTTTGAAAAACTGTTTTTT
CASSYSGEGFEKLFF
>TRBV5-4|TRBD1|TRBJ1-2|.
TGTGCCAGCAGCTTGGCCCCAGGACAGGGAGATGGCTACACCTTC
CASSLAPGQGDGYTF
>TRBV10-3|TRBD2|TRBJ2-5|.
TGTGCCACCCTTGGGTTTGCGGGGGGGCAAGAGACCCAGTACTTC
CATLGFAGGQETQYF
>TRBV2|.|TRBJ2-7|.
TGTGCCAGCAGTGGACCAGTGGGGGCCGTAGGGCAGTACTTC
CASSGPVGAVGQYF
>TRBV7-9|.|TRBJ1-4|.
TGTGCCAGCAGTCGTGGGGGGGAAGCTGAAAAACTGTTTTTT
CASSRGGEAEKLFF
>TRBV7-2|.|TRBJ2-1|.
TGTGCCAGCAGCTCCTTAGGCCTCGGGGGGCGGCAGTTCTTC
CASSSLGLGGRQFF
>TRBV2|.|TRBJ2-5|.
TGTGCCAGCAGTGACGAAGGGACCCAGTACTTC
CASSDEGTQYF
>TRBV9|.|TRBJ1-6|.
TGTGCCAGCAGCGTAGGGGAATTAGGAGGGACTAATTCACCCCTCCACTTT
CASSVGELGGTNSPLHF
>TRBV6-1|.|TRBJ2-7|.
TGTGCCAGCAGTGAAGAAGCCGCCCCTCTGCGGCAGTACTTC
CASSEEAAPLRQYF
>TRBV6-4|.|TRBJ2-3|.
TGTGCCAGCAGTGAACAGTCAGCTAGCACAGATACGCAGTATTTT
CASSEQSASTDTQYF
>TRBV4-2|TRBD1|TRBJ1-1|once
TGTGCCAGCAGCCGAGGAGGGGGCGAGAGCACTGAAGCTTTCTTT
CASSRGGGESTEAFF
>TRBV7-3|.|TRBJ1-1|.
TGTGCCAGCAGCTTAAACCCGGGATTCTCTGAAGCTTTCTTT
CASSLNPGFSEAFF
>TRBV30|TRBD1|TRBJ1-1|once
TGTGCCTGGAGTGCCTGGGACAGGGGACCTGAAGCTTTCTTT
CAWSAWDRGPEAFF
>TRBV4-1|.|TRBJ2-2|.
TGCGCCAGCAGCCAAGACCGCCGCACCGGGGAGCTGTTTTTT
CASSQDRRTGELFF
>TRBV28|.|TRBJ1-5|once
TGTGCCAGCACTCCCTGGGTGGGTAGGGGAGGCAATCAGCCCCAGCATTTT
CASTPWVGRGGNQPQHF
>TRBV24-1|.|TRBJ2-3|.
TGTGCCACCAGTGCGAGGCCTAGCACAGATACGCAGTATTTT
CATSARPSTDTQYF
>TRBV9|TRBD1|TRBJ1-2|.
TGTGCCAGCACCCGTAGGGGACCGGACAGGGGCGAACCCAACTATGGCTACACCTTC
CASTRRGPDRGEPNYGYTF
>TRBV7-2|TRBD1|TRBJ1-4|.
TGTGCCAGCAGCCCAGGGACCGACAGGGGTTTTGAAAAACTGTTTTTT
CASSPGTDRGFEKLFF
>TRBV5-1|.|TRBJ2-7|.
TGCGCCAGCAGCACCCGACGGGGGGAGCAGTACTTC
CASSTRRGEQYF
>TRBV5-4|TRBD1|TRBJ2-3|.
TGTGCCAGCAGCCCCCGGACAGGGGGGGATACGCAGTATTTT
CASSPRTGGDTQYF
>TRBV11-2|.|TRBJ1-1|.
TGTGCCAGCAGAGCAGCCTGGGAGACGAACACTGAAGCTTTCTTT
CASRAAWETNTEAFF
>TRBV6-6|.|TRBJ2-5|.
TGTGCCAGCAGGCCTCACGGGACATCGGAGACCCAGTACTTC
CASRPHGTSETQYF
>TRBV5-1|.|TRBJ1-6|.
TGCGCCAGCAGCTATTTACAGGATCCCAATTCACCCCTCCACTTT
CASSYLQDPNSPLHF
>TRBV9|TRBD2|TRBJ2-3|.
TGTGCCAGCAGCCTAACCCCCGCCCTAGCGGGGGGCGTAGATACGCAGTATTTT
CASSLTPALAGGVDTQYF
>TRBV4-1|.|TRBJ2-7|.
TGCGCCAGCAGCCATACAGGGAACCCCGAGCAGTACTTC
CASSHTGNPEQYF